Included here is one TCR beta chain sequence, with context. The identical CDR3 is also encoded by other nucleotide sequences in the sample. TCRdb's copy holds only in-frame clones and misses some; the assay was immunoSEQ multiplex PCR. The sample gives some 65,000 clones, around 80% of which show up once; around 10% is in the top ten. This specimen comes from a study of blood T cell repertoires in COVID-19. Background on the study: The analysed material was cDNA or gDNA that came from T cells, B-cell-depleted T cells, or PBMCs.

The trim removed 7 bases at V and 8 bases at J, leaving 13 bases unmatched. This CDR3 comprises 15 residues. CDR1 is WSHSY, CDR2 SAAADI, per germline. What was sequenced was peripheral blood. The origin of this receptor is a human donor in a cohort sampled during active COVID-19. V and J are TRBV10-2 and TRBJ2-2; 7 bases fit TRBD2. The CDR3 bases are TGCGCCAGCACGGGCGGCGGGAGCCCATTAGGGGAGCTGTTTTTT. Encoded protein: CASTGGGSPLGELFF.